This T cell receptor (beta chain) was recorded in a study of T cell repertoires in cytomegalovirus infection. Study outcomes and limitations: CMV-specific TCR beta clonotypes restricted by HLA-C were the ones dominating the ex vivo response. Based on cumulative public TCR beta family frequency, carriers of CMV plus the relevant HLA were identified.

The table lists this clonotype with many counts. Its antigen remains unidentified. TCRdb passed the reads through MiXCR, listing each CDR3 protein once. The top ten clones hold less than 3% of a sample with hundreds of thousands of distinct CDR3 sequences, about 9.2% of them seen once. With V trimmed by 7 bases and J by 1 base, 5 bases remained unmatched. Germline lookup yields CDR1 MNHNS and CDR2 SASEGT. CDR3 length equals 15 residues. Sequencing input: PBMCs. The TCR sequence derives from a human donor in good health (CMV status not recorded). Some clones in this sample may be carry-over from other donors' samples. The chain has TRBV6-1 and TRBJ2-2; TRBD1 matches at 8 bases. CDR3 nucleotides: TGTGCCAGCATTCCCGGGACAGGGAACACCGGGGAGCTGTTTTTT. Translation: CASIPGTGNTGELFF.